These 17 T cell receptor beta chains originate from one sample sequenced in a study of cytomegalovirus exposure and HLA in healthy donors (dated by TCRdb to between 2016 and 2019). Preparation of the library involved the immunoSEQ multiplex PCR assay. For the multiplex PCR, a mixture combining 60 forward primers for TCR Vbeta segments and 13 reverse primers for TCR Jbeta segments was used. This is the immuneACCESS table as TCRdb keeps it, with only in-frame sequences that have V and J called. A part of the clones is gone; compared with another copy, unresolved V genes explain less than half, and the rest is unexplained. A total of about 190,000 clones appear in this sample, 84% of them only once. The ten largest clones add up to about 2.6% of the sample. The sequenced sample consisted of PBMCs. The receptors stem from a woman aged 45 to 65 in good health and CMV-seropositive.

V and J are TRBV11-2 and TRBJ1-2, with 9 bases fitting TRBD1. V shed 5 bases and J 8 bases; nucleotides not matched to a gene: 12. This CDR3 is 15 amino acids long. Germline V CDR1 and CDR2: SGHAT, FQNNGV. The DNA of the CDR3 is TGTGCCAGCAGCCAAAACTTACAGGGGGCGTGGGGCTACACCTTC. Translated: CASSQNLQGAWGYTF.

This chain links TRBV6-1 with TRBJ1-6; D uncertain. Trimming took off 0 bases at V and 6 bases at J, with 12 bases between the two ends. CDR1 is MNHNS, CDR2 SASEGT, per germline. The CDR3 is 16 amino acids. This CDR3 reads CASSEAAYRGNSPLHF. In nucleotides, the CDR3 is TGTGCCAGCAGTGAAGCGGCGTACCGGGGTAATTCACCCCTCCACTTT.

The V call is TRBV30, the J call TRBJ1-5; D is perhaps TRBD1 (6 bases). The ends were cut back, 0 bases at V and 0 bases at J, with 18 bases in the middle. The CDR3 loop spans 18 amino acids. Germline CDR1 is GTSNPN and CDR2 is SVGIG (reference sequence). CDR3 in DNA: TGTGCCTGGAGTGTACGGGGACACGCCTTATATAGCAATCAGCCCCAGCATTTT. It is translated as CAWSVRGHALYSNQPQHF.

V and J are TRBV4-3 and TRBJ2-2; perhaps TRBD2 as D (6 bases). The CDR3 totals 14 residues. The V gene's germline CDR1 is LGHNA and CDR2 YSLEER. V lost 8 bases and J 1 base, leaving 11 bases between the germline ends. The CDR3 DNA follows: TGCGCCAGCCGGGGGAGCGAGAACACCGGGGAGCTGTTTTTT. Protein sequence: CASRGSENTGELFF.

The chain links TRBV15 to TRBJ2-2; D possibly corresponds to TRBD1 (5 bases). V lost 5 bases to trimming and J lost 7 bases, with 8 bases between them. Germline values: CDR1 LNHNV, CDR2 YYDKDF (reference sequence). The CDR3 consists of 12 residues. The CDR3 coding sequence is TGTGCCACCAGCCCAGGGTACGGGGAGCTGTTTTTT. As protein: CATSPGYGELFF.

This rearrangement joins TRBV6-1 to TRBJ2-3; D is unresolved. Germline V gives CDR1 MNHNS, CDR2 SASEGT. V was trimmed by 5 bases and J by 3 bases, leaving 3 bases between them. The CDR3 is 11 amino acids. This CDR3 reads CASSSTDTQYF. The CDR3 coding sequence is TGTGCCAGCAGTTCTACAGATACGCAGTATTTT.

This chain joins TRBV4-2 and TRBJ1-2; 9 bases align to TRBD1. The V gene's germline CDR1 is LGHNA and CDR2 YNFKEQ. Germline trimming cut 0 bases from V and 5 bases from J; bases unmatched to any gene: 4. This CDR3 spans 15 amino acids. Here the CDR3 DNA reads TGTGCCAGCAGCCAAGAGGAGACAGGGGGATATGGCTACACCTTC. Its translation: CASSQEETGGYGYTF.

In nucleotides, the CDR3 is TGTGCCAGTAGTATAGCAAGGGGCTCCTACGAGCAGTACTTC. It codes for CASSIARGSYEQYF. This chain joins TRBV19 and TRBJ2-7, with a possible D match to TRBD1 (5 bases). Trimming removed 1 base at V and 0 bases at J, with 7 bases between. Germline loops: CDR1 LNHDA, CDR2 SQIVND (reference sequence). There are 14 residues in the CDR3.

This clone was observed a few times. The V gene is TRBV4-3, the J gene TRBJ1-4, with 12 bases fitting TRBD1. CDR3 length: 17 amino acids. CDR1 and CDR2 from the germline V gene are LGHNA and YSLEER. J lost 4 bases, V lost 4 bases, and 7 bases had no gene match. The CDR3 DNA reads TGCGCCAGCAGCCGTGGGACAGGGGGCGAGGGTAATGAAAAACTGTTTTTT. This encodes CASSRGTGGEGNEKLFF.

CDR3 sequence reads: CASSYTSGGYNEQFF. Written as DNA, the CDR3 is TGTGCCAGCAGCTATACTAGCGGGGGCTACAATGAGCAGTTCTTC. The chain couples TRBV7-9 to TRBJ2-1; 11 bases line up with TRBD2. With V trimmed by 4 bases and J by 3 bases, 2 bases remained unmatched. CDR1 SEHNR and CDR2 FQNEAQ come from the germline V gene (reference sequence). The CDR3 runs to 15 residues.

The chain uses TRBV2 and TRBJ2-7; no firm D call. V was shortened by 5 bases and J by 3 bases, with 11 bases between the two germline ends. CDR1 and CDR2 from the germline V gene are SNHLY and FYNNEI. The CDR3 covers 13 residues. CDR3 sequence (DNA): TGTGCCAGCAGTTCTGGGCTGAACTACGAGCAGTACTTC. The encoded protein is CASSSGLNYEQYF.

This rearrangement joins TRBV7-8 to TRBJ2-7; 10 bases are shared with TRBD1. Germline V lookup: CDR1 SGHVS, CDR2 FQNEAQ. Losses at the gene ends were 3 bases for V and 4 bases for J; bases not matched to a gene: 9. This CDR3 spans 16 amino acids. The chain's CDR3 is CASSLVAGQGSYEQYF. Written as DNA, the CDR3 is TGTGCCAGCAGCTTGGTAGCGGGACAGGGGTCTTACGAGCAGTACTTC. Drawing the rest from reference TRBV7-8 and TRBJ2-7, the complete variable domain is GAGVSQSPRYKVAKRGQDVALRCDPISGHVSLFWYQQALGQGPEFLTYFQNEAQLDKSGLPSDRFFAERPEGSVSTLKIQRTQQEDSAVYLCASSLVAGQGSYEQYFGPGTRLTVT.

The V gene is TRBV19, the J gene TRBJ2-3; 11 bases are shared with TRBD2. V shed 3 bases, J shed 1 base, and the junction held 0 bases outside the gene matches. The CDR3 runs 15 residues. Germline CDR1 reads LNHDA; CDR2 reads SQIVND (reference sequence). The CDR3 sequence is CASSMTSGGTDTQYF. DNA for the CDR3: TGTGCCAGTAGTATGACTAGCGGGGGCACAGATACGCAGTATTTT.

This clone was counted only a few times. CDR3 DNA sequence: TGTGCCAGCAGGACCAGCGGGGCAGGGGATGGCTACACCTTC. The encoded protein is CASRTSGAGDGYTF. The V call is TRBV28, the J call TRBJ1-2, with D perhaps matching TRBD1 (6 bases). The germline CDR1 and CDR2 sequences are MDHEN and SYDVKM. The CDR3 is 14 residues long. Trimming pared 6 bases from V and 6 bases from J, leaving 17 bases between.

The V and J genes are TRBV11-1 and TRBJ1-1; D possibly corresponds to TRBD1 (5 bases). The germline V gene has CDR1 SGHAT and CDR2 FQDESV (reference sequence). The CDR3 extends over 11 amino acids. V was clipped by 5 bases and J by 7 bases, with 8 bases between them. CDR3 loop: CASSTDSEAFF. CDR3 nucleotide sequence: TGTGCCAGCAGCACCGACAGTGAAGCTTTCTTT.

This clone has more than one count but fewer than ten. The germline gene is not matched at one end of the junction; a read error may be the cause. Other DNA variants within this sample encode the same CDR3. The chain joins TRBV7-9 to TRBJ2-7; D gene ambiguous. This CDR3 spans 12 amino acids. Germline CDR1 is SEHNR and CDR2 is FQNEAQ (reference sequence). The CDR3 reads CSSSLASYEQYF. The CDR3 DNA follows: TGTTCCAGCAGCTTAGCCAGCTACGAGCAGTACTTC.

Worth noting for this clone: This specimen includes other DNA sequences encoding the same CDR3. This chain joins TRBV7-8 and TRBJ2-7; 9 bases agree with TRBD1. CDR3 size: 14 residues. V was pared by 5 bases and J by 3 bases, with 5 bases of the junction left unmatched. From germline, CDR1 is SGHVS and CDR2 FQNEAQ. The DNA of the CDR3 is TGTGCCAGCAGCCTTCGGGGACAGGGCTACGAGCAGTACTTC. It specifies CASSLRGQGYEQYF. Looking up the rest from reference TRBV7-8 and TRBJ2-7 gives the full variable domain: GAGVSQSPRYKVAKRGQDVALRCDPISGHVSLFWYQQALGQGPEFLTYFQNEAQLDKSGLPSDRFFAERPEGSVSTLKIQRTQQEDSAVYLCASSLRGQGYEQYFGPGTRLTVT.